This T cell receptor (beta chain) emerged from a study of cytomegalovirus exposure and HLA in healthy donors. Study-wide findings and caveats: Several top significant clusters appeared, in a later analysis, to be linked to common viral pathogens. Rates of TCR association differed by HLA locus in a later analysis, with DRB1 highest and HLA-C lowest.

PCR was performed using 60 Vbeta and 13 Jbeta primers. Sequencing was performed with immunoSEQ multiplex PCR; in TCRdb, only in-frame clones are kept and a portion is missing. The table shows 150,000 to 200,000 clones, with roughly 80% occurring only once. The CDR3 runs 14 residues. Germline V gives CDR1 SNHLY, CDR2 FYNNEI. Trimming took 10 bases from V and 10 from J, leaving 20 bases between them. About this clone: Its specificity is not known.

This TCR came from a woman aged 30 to 39 in good health and CMV-seronegative. This chain connects TRBV2 to TRBJ1-6; weak D call: TRBD1 (5 bases). Sequencing was carried out using PBMCs. The CDR3 DNA follows: TGTGCCACCCGGGGGGACTTAACGGACTCACCCCTCCACTTT. Translated: CATRGDLTDSPLHF.